These 5 T cell receptor beta chains were sequenced from one sample in a study of blood T cell repertoires in COVID-19 (dated by TCRdb to 2018 to 2021). The library was prepared using the immunoSEQ multiplex PCR assay. The clones in this table, taken by TCRdb from immuneACCESS, are in-frame only. Not every clone is retained; where verified, under half of the shortfall comes from an unresolved V gene, and the cause of the rest is unknown. The sample table shows 97,000 or so clones, and more than 80% are seen once. The leading ten clones occupy less than 5% of the sample. The sample consisted of peripheral blood. The receptor source for this set is a human donor in a cohort sampled during active COVID-19.

CDR3: CASSFGQGENQPQHF. The CDR3 DNA reads TGTGCCAGCAGCTTCGGGCAGGGTGAAAATCAGCCCCAGCATTTT. The chain couples TRBV7-2 to TRBJ1-5, with D tentatively TRBD1 (5 bases). CDR3 length: 15 amino acids. The germline V gene has CDR1 SGHTA and CDR2 FQGNSA. V lost 3 bases, J lost 4 bases, and 13 bases lay in between.

The rearrangement uses TRBV7-6 and TRBJ1-5; a possible D gene is TRBD1 (5 bases). This CDR3 contains 15 residues. CDR1 and CDR2 from the germline V gene are SGHVS and FNYEAQ. The germline V and J ends were trimmed by 3 bases and 0 bases, with 9 bases remaining between them. Here the CDR3 reads CASSLSGNSNQPQHF. For the CDR3, the DNA is TGTGCCAGCAGCTTGTCAGGGAATAGCAATCAGCCCCAGCATTTT.

This clone showed up just a few times. V and J are TRBV4-3 and TRBJ2-2, with D uncertain. This CDR3 comprises 16 residues. Per germline, CDR1 LGHNA and CDR2 YSLEER. Trimming took 1 base from V and 1 from J, leaving 10 bases between them. CDR3 sequence: CASSQGVVRNTGELFF. The CDR3 nucleotides are TGCGCCAGCAGCCAAGGTGTAGTTAGGAACACCGGGGAGCTGTTTTTT.

To note about this clone: One end of the junction fails to match germline, which may point to a read error. The V gene is TRBV5-4, the J gene TRBJ1-4; 8 nucleotides align to TRBD1. CDR1 SGHNT and CDR2 YYREEE come from the germline V gene (reference sequence). The CDR3 has 15 residues. CDR3 sequence: CASSTDRGTNKKLFF. The DNA of the CDR3 is TGTGCCAGCAGCACCGACAGGGGAACTAATAAAAAACTGTTTTTT.

This clone came up once. The chain links TRBV7-6 to TRBJ2-1; 10 bases map to TRBD1. The V gene's germline CDR1 is SGHVS and CDR2 FNYEAQ. V was clipped by 5 bases and J by 2 bases; unmatched bases: 12. This CDR3 has 18 residues. CDR3 DNA sequence: TGTGCCAGCAGCCCCAGACACTGGGACAGGGGTACCTACAATGAGCAGTTCTTC. Its translation is CASSPRHWDRGTYNEQFF.